This record looks at one T cell receptor (beta chain) sequence and its context. This entry comes from a study of cytomegalovirus exposure and HLA in healthy donors. It was with 60 Vbeta and 13 Jbeta primers that the PCR ran. Measured with immunoSEQ multiplex PCR; TCRdb has only the in-frame clones, and not every one. The repertoire consists of around 78,000 clones, with about 64% occurring once and the leading ten covering around 5%. Material: PBMCs. The clonotype originates from a man aged 25 to 40 in good health and CMV-seropositive.

The CDR3 here is CASSEGLKGAQHF. The CDR3 bases are TGTGCCAGCAGTGAAGGGCTCAAAGGGGCCCAGCATTTT. The chain links TRBV6-1 to TRBJ1-5, with D perhaps TRBD1 (5 bases). Trimming shortened V by 1 base and J by 11 bases, and 12 bases separated the two germline ends. Germline V gives CDR1 MNHNS, CDR2 SASEGT. The CDR3 has 13 residues.